Sequencing of this T cell receptor (beta chain) was carried out in a study of T cell repertoires in cytomegalovirus infection. Worth noting for this clonotype: The antigen remains unidentified.

Germline V lookup: CDR1 DFQATT, CDR2 SNEGSKA (reference sequence). The V gene lost 5 bases and the J gene lost 0 bases, with 14 bases spanning the gap. The CDR3 runs to 15 residues. MiXCR was run by TCRdb on the reads, yielding one entry per CDR3 protein. The sample carries about 500,000 distinct CDR3 sequences, 33% recorded once. The sample in question was cultured PBMCs, obtained from culture after CMV antigen stimulation. This sequence originates from a human donor in good health (CMV status not recorded). Some clones in this sample may be carry-over from other donors' samples. The chain links TRBV20-1 to TRBJ1-5; tentatively, D is TRBD1 (5 bases). The CDR3 loop is CSAGDVVRSNQPQHF. The CDR3 DNA is TGCAGTGCTGGGGACGTTGTTCGTAGCAATCAGCCCCAGCATTTT.